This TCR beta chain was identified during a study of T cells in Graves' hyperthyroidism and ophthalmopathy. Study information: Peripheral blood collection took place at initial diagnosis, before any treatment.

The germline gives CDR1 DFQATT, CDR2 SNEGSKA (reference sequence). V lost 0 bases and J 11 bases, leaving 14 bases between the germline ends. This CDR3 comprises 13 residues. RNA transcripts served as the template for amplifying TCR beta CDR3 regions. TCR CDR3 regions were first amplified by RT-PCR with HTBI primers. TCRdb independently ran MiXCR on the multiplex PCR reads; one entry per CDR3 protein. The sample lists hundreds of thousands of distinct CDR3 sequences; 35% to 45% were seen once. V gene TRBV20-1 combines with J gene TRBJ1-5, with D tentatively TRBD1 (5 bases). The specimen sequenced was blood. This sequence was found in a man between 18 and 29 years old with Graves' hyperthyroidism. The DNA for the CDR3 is TGCAGTGCTAGAGAGGGGTTGGGGGAGACCCAGCATTTT. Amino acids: CSAREGLGETQHF.